These T cell receptor beta chains were read from a single sample in a study of blood T cell repertoires in COVID-19. Using immunoSEQ multiplex PCR, the repertoire was profiled, and TCRdb retains in-frame clones only, with some absent. The sample contains roughly 150,000 clones, 85% to 90% of which appear only once. The sample taken for sequencing was peripheral blood. The receptors shown here come from a woman of 80 years or more with COVID-19, enrolled during active disease. The CDR3 runs from the conserved cysteine through the conserved F or W.

CDR3,length,J,V
CASSLARDYTEAFF,14,TRBJ1-1,TRBV11-1
CASSAGADTQYF,12,TRBJ2-3,TRBV2
CASRYTGTSGHNEQFF,16,TRBJ2-1,TRBV19
CASSGTGSYNEQFF,14,TRBJ2-1,TRBV28
CASSLPGGETQYF,13,TRBJ2-5,TRBV5-1
CASSLSRGSGYTF,13,TRBJ1-2,TRBV28
CASSLQGSNQPQHF,14,TRBJ1-5,TRBV5-4
CASNTLGLATGELFF,15,TRBJ2-2,TRBV19
CASRTPYTGELFF,13,TRBJ2-2,TRBV19
CASSFRQGASVAFF,14,TRBJ1-1,TRBV5-1
CASSRTSSGNTIYF,14,TRBJ1-3,TRBV3-1/TRBV3-2
CAINPGGLNTEAFF,14,TRBJ1-1,TRBV10-3
CASSEGIGSYGYTF,14,TRBJ1-2,TRBV9
CASSAGTSVLLDGELFF,17,TRBJ2-2,TRBV5-1
CASSTSDRGYPSNSNQPQHF,20,TRBJ1-5,TRBV19
CASNGWGSGGNEKLFF,16,TRBJ1-4,TRBV19
CASSLVGTGLSYNEQFF,17,TRBJ2-1,TRBV5-1
CATSLTGRSYNEQFF,15,TRBJ2-1,TRBV15
CASSQGRQNTIYF,13,TRBJ1-3,TRBV28
CATSDAEAEGTDTQYF,16,TRBJ2-3,TRBV24-1
CASSQQTVGPEAFF,14,TRBJ1-1,TRBV4-1
CASSPTGANTEAFF,14,TRBJ1-1,TRBV6-2/TRBV6-3
CASSWMGGNTEAFF,14,TRBJ1-1,TRBV7-9
CASSAARGKETQYF,14,TRBJ2-5,TRBV25-1
CASSLDRATGELFF,14,TRBJ2-2,TRBV5-1
CASSSRTLNTEAFF,14,TRBJ1-1,TRBV7-9
CASSVGQGNQPQHF,14,TRBJ1-5,TRBV9
CATSRTRDRNEKLFF,15,TRBJ1-4,TRBV15
CASSLDTASGVYNEQFF,17,TRBJ2-1,TRBV7-2
CATSRDLQEKLFF,13,TRBJ1-4,TRBV15
CASSLEPGAGELFF,14,TRBJ2-2,TRBV7-2
CASSQDLGVRSPLHF,15,TRBJ1-6,TRBV4-3
CASNIQGAYGYTF,13,TRBJ1-2,TRBV7-2